This TCR beta chain was sequenced for a study of stem cell transplantation in POMP-related autoinflammatory disease. The V end was cut by 7 bases, the J end by 5 bases, with 15 bases between. This CDR3 comprises 14 residues. The germline CDR1 and CDR2 sequences are SNHLY and FYNNEI. PRAID featured immunodeficiency plus autoinflammation. Sequenced by immunoSEQ multiplex PCR; TCRdb stores in-frame clones only, minus some. The data contain 30,000 or so clones, 88% of them singletons. The material was CD4+ T cells from PBMCs, obtained before stem cell transplantation. This TCR came from a human donor with POMP-related autoinflammation and immune dysregulation (PRAID). The V call is TRBV2, the J call TRBJ1-5; D is possibly TRBD1 (6 bases). CDR3 sequence (DNA): TGTGCCAGCAACCCACAGGGAAGAGATCAGCCCCAGCATTTT. This sequence encodes CASNPQGRDQPQHF.